This TCR beta chain derives from a study of cytomegalovirus exposure and HLA in healthy donors (TCRdb year 2017). At the level of the whole study: An earlier analysis of 587 of the donors reported over 250 Gb of sequence data and 117 million unique TCR beta sequences obtained from roughly 180 million T cells. Roughly 300 gigabases of sequencing data and about 92 million unique TCR sequences made up an early release that covered about 640 HLA-typed donors. Of the 300 to 450 genotyped donors, approximately 82% fell in the genetic ancestry cluster associated with self-reported Caucasian donors. The study aimed to test whether signatures of past pathogen exposure could be identified by cataloging public T cell receptors. Using immunosequencing, the study profiled T cell repertoires from around 670 subjects and related those repertoires to cytomegalovirus serostatus. In addition to the first cohort of around 670 subjects, a separate validation cohort of around 110 different subjects was used. To predict cytomegalovirus infection status, the study combined high-throughput TCR immunosequencing, statistical association of individual TCRs with disease status, and machine learning. A later analysis re-analyzed previously published TCR beta repertoires from 500 to 700 donors and added high-resolution HLA genotyping to study TCR occurrence patterns. Rather than using new phenotypic data, the later analysis identified candidate immune exposures from TCR beta sequences and from how often those sequences occurred across donors. An earlier analysis of roughly 600 of the donors used high-throughput TCR beta sequencing to judge whether each TCR beta V gene segment behaved as functional or pseudogenic. Donor age, sex, ethnicity and CMV serostatus were compiled together with the repertoire data. Genome-wide SNP genotypes for about 60% of the roughly 700 donors were used in a later genetic analysis, which treated that subset as a discovery cohort. Every repertoire in the discovery cohort had been generated on one and the same sequencing platform. Both class I and class II loci were covered by HLA typing, at four-digit resolution. Typing coverage differed by locus: A, B, C, DRB1 and DQB1 were typed in roughly 629-640 donors, DQA1 in 500 to 550, DPA1 in 600 to 610, and DPB1 in 450 to 480. A handful of DR-DQ haplotypes were handled as single units for association and clustering because linkage in the cohort was strong. On average, 235,054 unique TCR beta nucleotide sequences were sequenced per donor among about 400 genotyped donors of the cohort, with about 17% of those sequences being non-productive. On the study overall, not on this receptor specifically: While some public TCRs were present in many individuals, most TCR sequences turned up only very rarely across donors. In an earlier analysis of under 600 of the donors, most TCR beta V segments were observed in productive rearrangements about 87% or about 30% of the time, broadly matching IMGT annotations. Most CMV-associated TCR beta chains appeared to be HLA-restricted in a later analysis, and the HLA associations seemed to be driven largely by CMV exposure. HLA typing was unavailable for some donors at each locus, so association tests used only the typed subset. The authors suggested that the approach could potentially be extended to other disease states and immunological phenotypes. According to a later analysis, parvovirus B19, influenza, CMV and Epstein-Barr virus appeared linked to several top co-occurrence clusters. Because counts were too low, about 18 rarely observed V segments, including chromosome 9 orphons, were excluded from the earlier analysis of 587 of the donors. Compared with equally common non-associated chains, HLA-associated TCR beta chains in a later analysis were more clonally expanded and had lower generation probabilities. In both the original and validation cohorts, the classifier was reported to diagnose cytomegalovirus status with high specificity and sensitivity. Only TCR beta chains were sequenced in this cohort, and the absence of alpha or paired-chain data limited detectable features. Immune exposure information for the cohort was limited to CMV serostatus. When HLA alleles, especially DR and DQ, strongly co-occurred, attributing TCR associations to individual alleles was difficult. A later analysis found that TCR association rates varied across HLA loci, with DRB1 alleles showing the most associated TCRs and HLA-C alleles the fewest. Presence/absence analyses assumed roughly uniform sequencing depth across donors, an assumption that may not hold. The study listed 164 TCR beta chains as associated with cytomegalovirus. V-gene and J-gene trimming of TCR beta chains was associated with a missense DCLRE1C variant in a later genetic analysis, and the association was replicated in an independent cohort. Correlated functional status among segregating V segments might be attributable to linkage disequilibrium, but an unknown experimental factor could not be ruled out. Because the 87-base-pair reads could not distinguish some IMGT-functional V segments, including TRBV6-2 and TRBV6-3, those segments were excluded. In vitro tests confirmed that a few of the cytomegalovirus-associated TCR beta chains recognize cytomegalovirus antigens. In a later genetic analysis, fewer N-insertions in productive TCRs were reported among donors in an Asian-associated ancestry cluster than the approximately 670-donor mean. A further reported finding was that TCR beta sequences accurately predicted the HLA-A and HLA-B alleles for most subjects in the first cohort. At a false discovery rate of 0.05, a later analysis linked 15,000 to 20,000 TCR beta sequences to specific HLA alleles. The sequencing pipeline was judged likely to have produced a cluster of highly shared sequence variants as a technical artifact.

The cohort was made up of about 610 healthy bone marrow donors. Cohort members were all nominally healthy when sampled, although unrecorded immune exposures were likely present. The donor was CMV seropositive and was included in the group of 250 to 300 seropositive cohort members. Each donor provided a peripheral blood sample, and peripheral blood mononuclear cells were used for TCR beta sequencing. The Qiagen DNeasy Blood Extraction Kit was used to extract genomic DNA from the blood cell samples. The receptor library was made with the immunoSEQ multiplex PCR assay. A mixture of 60 forward primers for TCR Vbeta segments and 13 reverse primers for TCR Jbeta segments was used in the multiplex PCR. The CDR3 region of rearranged TCR beta genes was amplified from genomic DNA with a multiplex PCR assay. On the Illumina HiSeq System, the amplified TCR beta libraries were sequenced as 87-base-pair reads. In the original analysis: A later analysis tallied 75 million to 95 million unique TCR beta chains across the 666 repertoires, and approximately 9.9 million of those chains were shared by two or more donors. To remove PCR and sequencing errors, raw reads were error-corrected and collapsed into unique sequences using a nearest-neighbor algorithm that merged closely related sequences. Alignment of CDR3 sequences to IMGT reference sequences was used to assign V, D and J gene segments. For a sequence to be retained, at least a six-nucleotide match to both a V gene segment and a J gene segment was required. Rearrangements were classified as productive when the CDR3 lacked stop codons and remained in frame with V and J, and all other rearrangements were classified as non-productive. Following IMGT convention, CDR3 was defined as the stretch from the second conserved V-encoded cysteine up to the conserved J-encoded phenylalanine. In an earlier analysis of just under 600 of the donors, sequences lacking an unambiguous match to a single V gene segment were excluded. In an earlier analysis of several hundred of the donors, V segments were called functional above 56.7% productive rearrangements and were called segregating when the between-donor standard deviation exceeded 5%. A statistical classification framework was built to diagnose cytomegalovirus status from the catalog of TCR beta chain sequences. V and J gene assignment, in a later analysis, came from comparing TCR nucleotide sequences with IMGT/GENE-DB human TR gene sequences. Using the TCRdist pipeline, a later analysis assigned CDR3 sequences along with most-parsimonious VDJ recombination scenarios. In a later analysis, every TCR beta chain was defined by the combination of its CDR3 amino acid sequence and its V-gene family, and reads without a unique V-gene family were dropped. In a later analysis, approximately 640 highly shared, low-generation-probability nucleotide sequences were removed to address suspected cross-contamination and a sequencing artifact. For each public chain, a later analysis derived a clonal expansion index from normalized ranks of inferred template counts within each repertoire. Generation probabilities in a later analysis came from a VDJ recombination model fitted to out-of-frame rearrangements, and those results were checked against IGoR. In a later analysis, hypergeometric tests were used to score TCR-TCR, TCR-HLA and TCR-CMV co-occurrence, with a repertoire-size bias correction applied to TCR pairs. A later analysis estimated false discovery rates by permuting HLA or CMV assignments 20 times. In a later analysis, co-occurring TCRs were grouped with DBSCAN, and TCRdist sequence similarity was added when clustering was performed within HLA-allele-positive subsets. For co-occurrence clustering, repertoires with fewer than 30,000 or more than 120,000 public chains were excluded, along with four or five repertoires with anomalous nucleotide sharing. The immuneACCESS repertoire file appears here via TCRdb, limited to in-frame rearrangements. These files lack a portion of the clones; in checked studies, under half of the deficit traces to unresolved V genes, and the cause of the others is not known. V, J and clone size are those of that table, while D and trimming were read from the DNA. In all, the sample holds over 150,000 clones, and 80% of those were seen once. Roughly 12% of the sample comes from the top ten.

CDR1 is given as LNHDA and CDR2 as SQIVND, both from the germline V gene (reference sequence). The CDR3 has 19 amino acids, counting the end cysteine and phenylalanine. Just the 57-base CDR3 DNA is kept, in frame starting at base 1. Trimming takes 8 bases from V and 4 bases from J, and the germline ends sit 30 bases apart. A remark on this clone: Its antigen remains unidentified. Per-base qualities were not stored, and no clone one base away is much larger.

This chain is built from TRBV19 and TRBJ2-1; a tentative D call is TRBD1 (7 bases match). Source material: PBMCs. This sequence was found in a man younger than 45 in good health and CMV-seropositive. The sequenced DNA is TGTGCCAGTTCATCTGACAGGGAGTTTGTGGGAGGCCCTTACAATGAGCAGTTCTTC. The resulting protein is CASSSDREFVGGPYNEQFF.